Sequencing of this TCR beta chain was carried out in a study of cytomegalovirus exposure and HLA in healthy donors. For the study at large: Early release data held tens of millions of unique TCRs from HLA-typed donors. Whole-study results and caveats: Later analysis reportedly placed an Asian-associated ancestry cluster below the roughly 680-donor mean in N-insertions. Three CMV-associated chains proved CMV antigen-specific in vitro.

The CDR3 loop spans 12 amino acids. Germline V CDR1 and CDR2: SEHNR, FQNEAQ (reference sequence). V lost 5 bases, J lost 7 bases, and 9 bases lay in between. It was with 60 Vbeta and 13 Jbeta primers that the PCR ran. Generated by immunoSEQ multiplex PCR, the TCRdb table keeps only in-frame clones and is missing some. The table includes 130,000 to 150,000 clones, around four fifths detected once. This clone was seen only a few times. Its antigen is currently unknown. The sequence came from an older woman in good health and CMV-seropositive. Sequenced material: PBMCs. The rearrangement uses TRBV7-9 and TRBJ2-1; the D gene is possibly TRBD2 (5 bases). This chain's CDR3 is CASSLTGNEQFF. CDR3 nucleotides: TGTGCCAGCAGCCTAACGGGGAATGAGCAGTTCTTC.